This TCR beta chain was identified during a study of vaccination and CD4 T cells after COVID-19. Overall study context: Cellular stimulation was performed using overlapping spike peptides derived from SARS-CoV-2, HCoV-NL63, HCoV-OC43 and HCoV-229E.

Cultured CD4+ T cell DNA underwent sequencing with the Oncomine TCR Beta short-read assay. Via MiXCR, TCRdb re-called the PCR reads, giving one row per CDR3 protein. The repertoire includes 12,000 to 15,000 distinct CDR3 sequences, roughly 29% of them detected once, and about 20% sits in the top ten. Between the trimmed V and J ends, which lost 4 bases and 6 bases, there was a span of 19 bases. The CDR3 totals 15 residues. Germline CDR1 is LGHNA and CDR2 is YNFKEQ. This clonotype was seen only a few times. Antigen unknown. Treatment defined: approximately 9-day PBMC culture with coronavirus spike peptide pools or control peptides (ViraFEST assay).

Sequencing input: cultured CD4+ T cells from blood. The clonotype originates from a human donor with COVID-19. The chain employs TRBV4-2 and TRBJ2-7; D might be TRBD2 (6 bases). The CDR3 spells CASSPTVSGVGEQYF. CDR3 coding DNA: TGTGCCAGCAGCCCCACCGTGTCGGGGGTGGGCGAGCAGTACTTC.